The present entry profiles one T cell receptor (beta chain) with its context. Its antigen is currently unknown. The data belong to a study of cytomegalovirus exposure and HLA in healthy donors. PCR was performed using 60 Vbeta and 13 Jbeta primers. Clones were sequenced by immunoSEQ multiplex PCR, and TCRdb holds only the in-frame ones, with some missing. The repertoire consists of about 200,000 clones, with 75% to 85% occurring once and the leading ten covering 2.7%. The CDR3 runs to 15 residues. Germline lookup yields CDR1 SQVTM and CDR2 ANQGSEA. V gave up 1 base and J gave up 4 bases, with 14 bases separating them. Findings and caveats of the study: A later analysis reported that several of the most significant clusters appeared to be linked to common viral pathogens, among them Epstein-Barr virus.

Sequences were obtained from PBMCs. The chain carries TRBV29-1 and TRBJ1-3, with D perhaps matching TRBD1 (5 bases). The sequence was obtained from a woman aged 40 to 50 in good health and CMV-seronegative. The CDR3 is CSVEAGGVSGNTIYF. The CDR3 bases are TGCAGCGTTGAAGCCGGGGGAGTGAGCGGAAACACCATATATTTT. The whole variable domain, filled in from reference TRBV29-1 and TRBJ1-3, reads SAVISQKPSRDICQRGTSLTIQCQVDSQVTMMFWYRQQPGQSLTLIATANQGSEATYESGFVIDKFPISRPNLTFSTLTVSNMSPEDSSIYLCSVEAGGVSGNTIYFGEGSWLTVV.